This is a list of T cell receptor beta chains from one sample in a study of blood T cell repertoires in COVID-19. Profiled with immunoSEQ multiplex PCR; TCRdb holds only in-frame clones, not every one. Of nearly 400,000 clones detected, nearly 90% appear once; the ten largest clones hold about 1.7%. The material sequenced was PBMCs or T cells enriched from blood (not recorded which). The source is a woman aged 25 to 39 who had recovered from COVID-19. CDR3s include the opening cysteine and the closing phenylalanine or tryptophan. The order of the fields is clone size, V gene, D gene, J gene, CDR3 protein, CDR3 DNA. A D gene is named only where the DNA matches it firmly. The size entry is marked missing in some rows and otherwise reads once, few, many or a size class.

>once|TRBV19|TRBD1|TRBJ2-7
CASSPSDRADEQYF
TGTGCCAGTAGTCCGAGTGACAGGGCCGACGAGCAGTACTTC
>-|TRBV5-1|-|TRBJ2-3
CASSSTDTQYF
TGCGCCAGCAGCTCAACAGATACGCAGTATTTT
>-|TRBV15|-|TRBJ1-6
CATSREGSSYNSPLHF
TGTGCCACCAGCAGAGAAGGGAGCTCCTATAATTCACCCCTCCACTTT
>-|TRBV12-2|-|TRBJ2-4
CASRLATGGDIQYF
TGTGCAAGTCGCTTAGCCACAGGGGGGGACATTCAGTACTTC
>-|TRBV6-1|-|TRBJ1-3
CASSEGGGGNTIYF
TGTGCCAGCAGTGAGGGGGGTGGCGGAAACACCATATATTTT
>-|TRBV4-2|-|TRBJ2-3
CASSQERGRVWVPPDTQYF
TGTGCCAGCAGCCAAGAACGAGGCCGGGTTTGGGTACCTCCCGATACGCAGTATTTT
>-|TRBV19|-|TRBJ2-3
CASSIIRDRPQYF
TGTGCCAGTAGTATAATACGAGATCGTCCGCAGTATTTT
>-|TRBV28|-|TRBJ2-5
CASSPRQYQETQYF
TGTGCCAGCAGTCCCCGACAGTACCAAGAGACCCAGTACTTC
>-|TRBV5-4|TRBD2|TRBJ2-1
CASSWGGSGYNEQFF
TGTGCCAGCAGCTGGGGGGGGTCAGGTTACAATGAGCAGTTCTTC
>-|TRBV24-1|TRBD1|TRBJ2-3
CATSDTGTGEDTQYF
TGTGCCACCAGTGACACGGGGACAGGGGAAGATACGCAGTATTTT
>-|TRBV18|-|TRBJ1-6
CASSPTGSSYNSPLHF
TGTGCCAGCTCACCTACAGGGAGCTCCTATAATTCACCCCTCCACTTT
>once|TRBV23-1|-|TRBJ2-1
CASNSGEKYKYNEQFF
TGCGCCAGCAATTCAGGGGAAAAATACAAATACAATGAGCAGTTCTTC
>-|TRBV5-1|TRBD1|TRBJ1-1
CASSFYSGGETEAFF
TGCGCCAGCAGCTTTTATTCAGGGGGCGAGACTGAAGCTTTCTTT
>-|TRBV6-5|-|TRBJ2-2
CASFQGPGELFF
TGTGCCAGCTTTCAGGGGCCCGGGGAGCTGTTTTTT
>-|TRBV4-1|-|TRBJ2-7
CASSQGASGYEQYF
TGCGCCAGCAGCCAAGGTGCTTCAGGCTACGAGCAGTACTTC
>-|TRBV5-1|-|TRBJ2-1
CASSLASAGGNEQFF
TGCGCCAGCAGCTTGGCCTCGGCTGGGGGGAATGAGCAGTTCTTC
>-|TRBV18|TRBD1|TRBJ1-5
CASSPRQGDHQPQHF
TGTGCCAGCTCACCAAGACAGGGGGATCATCAGCCCCAGCATTTT
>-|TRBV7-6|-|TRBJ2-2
CASSFELSGKAAGELFF
TGTGCCAGCAGCTTCGAACTTTCAGGGAAGGCGGCCGGGGAGCTGTTTTTT
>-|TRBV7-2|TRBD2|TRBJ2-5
CASSGSSGGFLETQYF
TGTGCCAGCAGCGGATCTAGCGGGGGATTTTTAGAGACCCAGTACTTC
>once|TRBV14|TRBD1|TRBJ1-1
CASSQAWDRRNTEAFF
TGTGCCAGCAGCCAAGCGTGGGACAGGAGGAACACTGAAGCTTTCTTT
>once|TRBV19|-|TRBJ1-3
CASSIDLGPGNTIYF
TGTGCCAGTAGTATAGACCTGGGGCCTGGAAACACCATATATTTT
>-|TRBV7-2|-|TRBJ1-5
CASSFGQGLNQPQHF
TGTGCCAGCAGCTTCGGGCAGGGTCTCAATCAGCCCCAGCATTTT
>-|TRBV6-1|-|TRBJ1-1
CASSEARGTEAFF
TGTGCCAGCAGTGAAGCAAGGGGAACTGAAGCTTTCTTT
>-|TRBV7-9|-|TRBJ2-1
CASSLARSSYNEQFF
TGTGCCAGCAGCTTAGCTCGTAGCTCCTACAATGAGCAGTTCTTC
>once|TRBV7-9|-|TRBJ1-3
CASSIRDSDSGNTIYF
TGTGCCAGCAGCATCCGGGACTCCGACTCTGGAAACACCATATATTTT